This T cell receptor (beta chain) was recorded in a study of blood T cells in healthy people across ages. With a J-beta primer mix and a sample-barcoded 5' primer, a second PCR ran 7 to 11 cycles. TCRdb reprocessed the 5' RACE reads with MiXCR, giving one entry per CDR3 protein. This table has about 1,400,000 distinct CDR3 sequences, 42% appearing once. As concerns this clonotype: The germline gene is not matched at one end of the junction; a read error may be the cause.

Sequenced: blood. The sequence was collected from a woman between 18 and 30 years old in good health.

This chain's CDR3 is CASGAGTGYGHTF. The DNA of the CDR3 is TGTGCCAGCGGTGCCGGGACAGGGTATGGCCACACCTTC. The gene calls are TRBV6-5 and TRBJ1-2; TRBD1 matches at 9 bases. Germline V gene sequence: CDR1 MNHEY, CDR2 SVGAGI. The CDR3 contains 13 residues.